The rows below give T cell receptor beta chains drawn from one sample of a study of OX40 agonist ivuxolimab in advanced cancers. Only in-frame clones appear in the TCRdb table, and some are missing; sequencing was by immunoSEQ multiplex PCR. The data contain about 80,000 clones, around 90% of them singletons. Sequencing was performed on CD4+ or CD8+ T cells sorted from blood, taken in a trial of the OX40 agonist ivuxolimab. The receptors derive from an adult with an advanced solid tumor such as melanoma, head and neck, liver or kidney cancer. CDR3s include the opening cysteine and the closing phenylalanine or tryptophan. The order of the fields is J gene, V gene, clone size, D gene, CDR3 protein, CDR3 DNA. D genes are given only for firm matches. Clone size is shown for a subset of rows, as once, few, many or a class of expanded clone.

j_call: TRBJ1-5
v_call: TRBV2
clone_size: -
d_call: TRBD1
cdr3_aa: CASTTDRGHQPQHF
cdr3_nt: TGTGCCAGCACCACTGACAGGGGGCATCAGCCCCAGCATTTT

j_call: TRBJ1-1
v_call: TRBV5-5
clone_size: -
d_call: -
cdr3_aa: CASSFGALGDTEAFF
cdr3_nt: TGTGCCAGCAGCTTTGGCGCCTTGGGGGACACTGAAGCTTTCTTT

j_call: TRBJ1-3
v_call: TRBV6-1
clone_size: -
d_call: -
cdr3_aa: CASSEGLTSGNTIYF
cdr3_nt: TGTGCCAGCAGTGAGGGGCTGACCTCTGGAAACACCATATATTTT

j_call: TRBJ1-1
v_call: TRBV5-4
clone_size: -
d_call: -
cdr3_aa: CASSLDTNTEAFF
cdr3_nt: TGTGCCAGCAGCTTGGACACGAACACTGAAGCTTTCTTT

j_call: TRBJ2-1
v_call: TRBV15
clone_size: once
d_call: TRBD1
cdr3_aa: CATSSLGQGDNEQFF
cdr3_nt: TGTGCCACCAGCAGTTTGGGACAGGGTGACAATGAGCAGTTCTTC

j_call: TRBJ2-7
v_call: TRBV2
clone_size: -
d_call: -
cdr3_aa: CASSEETVKEQYF
cdr3_nt: TGTGCCAGCAGTGAAGAGACTGTCAAAGAGCAGTACTTC

j_call: TRBJ1-2
v_call: TRBV7-8
clone_size: -
d_call: -
cdr3_aa: CASSPFRVPIPSNYGYTF
cdr3_nt: TGTGCCAGCAGCCCCTTTCGGGTCCCCATCCCGTCTAACTATGGCTACACCTTC

j_call: TRBJ2-1
v_call: TRBV5-1
clone_size: -
d_call: -
cdr3_aa: CASSLHGNHEQFF
cdr3_nt: TGCGCCAGCAGCTTGCACGGGAACCATGAGCAGTTCTTC

j_call: TRBJ1-2
v_call: TRBV2
clone_size: -
d_call: -
cdr3_aa: CASSVVRADSGYTF
cdr3_nt: TGTGCCAGCAGTGTGGTCAGGGCCGATTCTGGCTACACCTTC

j_call: TRBJ2-1
v_call: TRBV7-2
clone_size: -
d_call: TRBD2
cdr3_aa: CASSLLAGGTEQFF
cdr3_nt: TGTGCCAGCAGCTTACTAGCGGGGGGGACTGAGCAGTTCTTC

j_call: TRBJ1-1
v_call: TRBV2
clone_size: -
d_call: -
cdr3_aa: CASTRENTEAFF
cdr3_nt: TGTGCCAGCACCAGAGAGAACACTGAAGCTTTCTTT

j_call: TRBJ1-4
v_call: TRBV6-1
clone_size: -
d_call: TRBD1
cdr3_aa: CASTRTGGREKLFF
cdr3_nt: TGTGCCAGCACAAGGACAGGGGGAAGGGAAAAACTGTTTTTT

j_call: TRBJ2-7
v_call: TRBV29-1
clone_size: -
d_call: -
cdr3_aa: CSVSRREPYEQYF
cdr3_nt: TGCAGCGTTTCCCGACGTGAACCCTACGAGCAGTACTTC

j_call: TRBJ1-1
v_call: TRBV7-9
clone_size: once
d_call: -
cdr3_aa: CASSPRRGPTEAFF
cdr3_nt: TGTGCCAGCAGCCCCCGGCGGGGGCCTACTGAAGCTTTCTTT

j_call: TRBJ1-1
v_call: TRBV5-6
clone_size: -
d_call: -
cdr3_aa: CASSLGPNTEAFF
cdr3_nt: TGTGCCAGCAGCTTGGGTCCGAACACTGAAGCTTTCTTT

j_call: TRBJ1-1
v_call: TRBV9
clone_size: -
d_call: TRBD1
cdr3_aa: CASSVGAGGSANTEAFF
cdr3_nt: TGTGCCAGCAGCGTAGGGGCAGGGGGCTCGGCCAACACTGAAGCTTTCTTT

j_call: TRBJ1-3
v_call: TRBV7-8
clone_size: once
d_call: -
cdr3_aa: CASSLGGAGNTIYF
cdr3_nt: TGTGCCAGCAGCTTAGGGGGCGCAGGAAACACCATATATTTT

j_call: TRBJ2-7
v_call: TRBV18
clone_size: -
d_call: TRBD2
cdr3_aa: CASSEGLADAYEQYF
cdr3_nt: TGTGCCAGCTCCGAAGGACTAGCGGACGCCTACGAGCAGTACTTC

j_call: TRBJ2-1
v_call: TRBV6-5
clone_size: -
d_call: -
cdr3_aa: CASSSIDREQFF
cdr3_nt: TGTGCCAGCAGTTCCATAGACAGGGAGCAGTTCTTC

j_call: TRBJ2-7
v_call: TRBV7-6
clone_size: -
d_call: -
cdr3_aa: CASSSMAPHEQYF
cdr3_nt: TGTGCCAGCAGCTCGATGGCTCCCCACGAGCAGTACTTC

j_call: TRBJ2-1
v_call: TRBV5-1
clone_size: once
d_call: -
cdr3_aa: CASSLAPPRNEQFF
cdr3_nt: TGCGCCAGCAGCTTAGCGCCTCCGAGAAATGAGCAGTTCTTC

j_call: TRBJ2-3
v_call: TRBV6-6
clone_size: -
d_call: -
cdr3_aa: CASSYSGSGVGTQYF
cdr3_nt: TGTGCCAGCAGTTACTCGGGTTCTGGGGTCGGTACGCAGTATTTT

j_call: TRBJ2-3
v_call: TRBV6-5
clone_size: -
d_call: TRBD2
cdr3_aa: CASQLAVGTDTQYF
cdr3_nt: TGTGCCAGCCAACTAGCGGTTGGCACAGATACGCAGTATTTT

j_call: TRBJ2-1
v_call: TRBV5-1
clone_size: once
d_call: TRBD1
cdr3_aa: CASSPEGTGHSNEQFF
cdr3_nt: TGCGCCAGCAGCCCTGAAGGGACAGGGCATTCCAATGAGCAGTTCTTC

j_call: TRBJ2-5
v_call: TRBV18
clone_size: -
d_call: -
cdr3_aa: CASSPEGLGETQYF
cdr3_nt: TGTGCCAGCTCACCGGAAGGCCTCGGGGAGACCCAGTACTTC

j_call: TRBJ1-1
v_call: TRBV11-2
clone_size: once
d_call: TRBD1
cdr3_aa: CASSWDRNTEAFF
cdr3_nt: TGTGCCAGCAGCTGGGACAGAAACACTGAAGCTTTCTTT

j_call: TRBJ1-1
v_call: TRBV5-4
clone_size: -
d_call: -
cdr3_aa: CASSWGSGTEAFF
cdr3_nt: TGTGCCAGCAGCTGGGGGTCGGGCACTGAAGCTTTCTTT

j_call: TRBJ2-5
v_call: TRBV21-1
clone_size: -
d_call: -
cdr3_aa: CASSKDERDRPQETQYF
cdr3_nt: TGTGCCAGCAGCAAAGACGAACGGGACAGACCCCAAGAGACCCAGTACTTC

j_call: TRBJ2-7
v_call: TRBV19
clone_size: -
d_call: -
cdr3_aa: CASSTSAYEQYF
cdr3_nt: TGTGCCAGTAGTACCAGTGCCTACGAGCAGTACTTC

j_call: TRBJ1-2
v_call: TRBV6-6
clone_size: -
d_call: TRBD1
cdr3_aa: CASSYGQGINYGYTF
cdr3_nt: TGTGCCAGCAGTTATGGACAGGGGATAAACTATGGCTACACCTTC

j_call: TRBJ1-6
v_call: TRBV9
clone_size: -
d_call: -
cdr3_aa: CASSVAGGSHSPLHF
cdr3_nt: TGTGCCAGCAGCGTAGCTGGGGGTTCCCATTCACCCCTCCACTTT

j_call: TRBJ1-2
v_call: TRBV7-2
clone_size: -
d_call: -
cdr3_aa: CASRSNYGYTF
cdr3_nt: TGTGCCAGCCGCTCGAACTATGGCTACACCTTC

j_call: TRBJ2-7
v_call: TRBV18
clone_size: once
d_call: -
cdr3_aa: CASSPLGGRGYEQYF
cdr3_nt: TGTGCCAGCTCACCCCTCGGAGGAAGGGGCTACGAGCAGTACTTC

j_call: TRBJ1-1
v_call: TRBV11-2
clone_size: -
d_call: -
cdr3_aa: CASSLTVTEAFF
cdr3_nt: TGTGCCAGCAGCTTAACGGTTACTGAAGCTTTCTTT

j_call: TRBJ1-5
v_call: TRBV2
clone_size: -
d_call: -
cdr3_aa: CASSELYSNQPQHF
cdr3_nt: TGTGCCAGCAGCGAGCTCTATAGCAATCAGCCCCAGCATTTT

j_call: TRBJ2-1
v_call: TRBV11-2
clone_size: few
d_call: -
cdr3_aa: CASMGSGYEQFF
cdr3_nt: TGTGCCAGCATGGGATCTGGCTATGAGCAGTTCTTC

j_call: TRBJ1-5
v_call: TRBV28
clone_size: once
d_call: -
cdr3_aa: CASRGPNQPQHF
cdr3_nt: TGTGCCAGCCGGGGCCCCAATCAGCCCCAGCATTTT

j_call: TRBJ1-3
v_call: TRBV5-1
clone_size: -
d_call: -
cdr3_aa: CASSLADSYTIYF
cdr3_nt: TGCGCCAGCAGCTTGGCCGACAGTTACACCATATATTTT